The rows below give T cell receptor beta chains drawn from one sample of a study of beta chain features in type 1 diabetes. TCRdb's copy holds only in-frame clones and misses some; the assay was immunoSEQ multiplex PCR. The table includes hundreds of thousands of clones, 25% to 35% detected once. Specimen: naive CD4+ T cells from blood. The receptor source for this set is a man in his late teens or twenties in good health. Both conserved end residues are part of each CDR3. The order of the fields is V gene, J gene, clone size, D gene, CDR3 DNA, CDR3 protein. The D gene is left open where the match is weak. Clone size is given for some rows only: seen once, a few or many times, or a class if the clone is expanded.

v_gene: TRBV18; j_gene: TRBJ1-1; abundance: few; d_gene: NA; CDR3nt: TGTGCCAGCTCACGACAAGACGGAGGCACTGAAGCTTTCTTT; CDR3aa: CASSRQDGGTEAFF
v_gene: TRBV30; j_gene: TRBJ1-2; abundance: few; d_gene: TRBD1; CDR3nt: TGTGCCTGGAGTCCGGGACAGGGGGCCGGTGGCTACACCTTC; CDR3aa: CAWSPGQGAGGYTF
v_gene: TRBV7-6; j_gene: TRBJ2-5; abundance: NA; d_gene: TRBD2; CDR3nt: TGTGCCAGCAGCTTAGCCCGCGGGAGTCAAGAGACCCAGTACTTC; CDR3aa: CASSLARGSQETQYF
v_gene: TRBV30; j_gene: TRBJ1-2; abundance: few; d_gene: TRBD1; CDR3nt: TGTGCCTGGAGTGCGGACAGGGGGCCATATGGCTACACCTTC; CDR3aa: CAWSADRGPYGYTF
v_gene: TRBV9; j_gene: TRBJ2-1; abundance: NA; d_gene: TRBD2; CDR3nt: TGTGCCAGCAGCGTTGGGACTAGGTACAATGAGCAGTTCTTC; CDR3aa: CASSVGTRYNEQFF
v_gene: TRBV19; j_gene: TRBJ2-1; abundance: NA; d_gene: NA; CDR3nt: TGTGCCAGTAGTAAGGGGAACTACAATGAGCAGTTCTTC; CDR3aa: CASSKGNYNEQFF
v_gene: TRBV30; j_gene: TRBJ2-7; abundance: NA; d_gene: NA; CDR3nt: TGTGCCTGGAGTGTTCAAGGGGCTCGGGCATACGAGCAGTACTTC; CDR3aa: CAWSVQGARAYEQYF
v_gene: TRBV5-1; j_gene: TRBJ2-1; abundance: NA; d_gene: TRBD1; CDR3nt: TGCGCCAGCAGCCAACAGACAGGGTACAATGAGCAGTTCTTC; CDR3aa: CASSQQTGYNEQFF
v_gene: TRBV5-4; j_gene: TRBJ2-7; abundance: few; d_gene: NA; CDR3nt: TGTGCCAGCAGCTCGACTGGGCGGCGGGGCCTAACCTACGAGCAGTACTTC; CDR3aa: CASSSTGRRGLTYEQYF
v_gene: TRBV11-2; j_gene: TRBJ2-3; abundance: NA; d_gene: TRBD1; CDR3nt: TGTGCCAGCAGCCGACAGGGGGTCCTAGATACGCAGTATTTT; CDR3aa: CASSRQGVLDTQYF
v_gene: TRBV30; j_gene: TRBJ2-3; abundance: NA; d_gene: TRBD2; CDR3nt: TGTGCCTGGAGCCCCACCAGGACTAGCGGGACCTCAGATACGCAGTATTTT; CDR3aa: CAWSPTRTSGTSDTQYF
v_gene: TRBV4-1; j_gene: TRBJ1-2; abundance: few; d_gene: TRBD1; CDR3nt: TGCGCCAGCAGCCAATGGGACAGTATCCGGCTTACCTTC; CDR3aa: CASSQWDSIRLTF
v_gene: TRBV4-3; j_gene: TRBJ2-6; abundance: NA; d_gene: NA; CDR3nt: TGCGCCAGCAGCCAAGAACCCCGCGGGACCTCTGGGGCCAACGTCCTGACTTTC; CDR3aa: CASSQEPRGTSGANVLTF
v_gene: TRBV7-6; j_gene: TRBJ2-1; abundance: few; d_gene: NA; CDR3nt: TGTGCCAGCAGCTTAGTAGGCCAGGGAGGAGAGCAGTTCTTC; CDR3aa: CASSLVGQGGEQFF
v_gene: TRBV25-1; j_gene: TRBJ1-2; abundance: NA; d_gene: NA; CDR3nt: TGTGCCAGCAGTGAAGGGATAGGCTACACCTTC; CDR3aa: CASSEGIGYTF
v_gene: TRBV5-4; j_gene: TRBJ2-3; abundance: NA; d_gene: NA; CDR3nt: TGTGCCAGCAGCTTGTTAACAATACACACAGATACGCAGTATTTT; CDR3aa: CASSLLTIHTDTQYF
v_gene: TRBV5-1; j_gene: TRBJ2-7; abundance: few; d_gene: NA; CDR3nt: TGCGCCAGCAGCGCCGCGGTCTATCTCTACGAGCAGTACTTC; CDR3aa: CASSAAVYLYEQYF
v_gene: TRBV12-5; j_gene: TRBJ2-1; abundance: few; d_gene: TRBD1; CDR3nt: TGTGCTAGTGGTCGGCCTCTGGACAGGGGAGACAATGAGCAGTTCTTC; CDR3aa: CASGRPLDRGDNEQFF
v_gene: TRBV4-3; j_gene: TRBJ2-5; abundance: few; d_gene: NA; CDR3nt: TGCGCCAGCAGCCTGGAGTATGCCGGGACCCAGTACTTC; CDR3aa: CASSLEYAGTQYF
v_gene: TRBV7-2; j_gene: TRBJ2-7; abundance: NA; d_gene: NA; CDR3nt: TGTGCCAGCAGCTTAGGGGAGCACGAGCAGTACTTC; CDR3aa: CASSLGEHEQYF
v_gene: TRBV7-9; j_gene: TRBJ2-2; abundance: few; d_gene: NA; CDR3nt: TGTGCCAGCAGCGCCCTAGGGTACACCGGGGAGCTGTTTTTT; CDR3aa: CASSALGYTGELFF
v_gene: TRBV10-3; j_gene: TRBJ2-7; abundance: NA; d_gene: TRBD2; CDR3nt: TGTGCCATCAGTGAGTCGCTGGGCGGGAGTGGGACCTACGAGCAGTACTTC; CDR3aa: CAISESLGGSGTYEQYF
v_gene: TRBV10-3; j_gene: TRBJ1-3; abundance: NA; d_gene: NA; CDR3nt: TGTGCCATCAGTGAGCGGACATCCTCTGGAAACACCATATATTTT; CDR3aa: CAISERTSSGNTIYF
v_gene: TRBV29-1; j_gene: TRBJ2-5; abundance: NA; d_gene: NA; CDR3nt: TGCAGCGTAAGGCGGCCCGGAGACCCCGGGGAGACCCAGTACTTC; CDR3aa: CSVRRPGDPGETQYF
v_gene: TRBV28; j_gene: TRBJ2-1; abundance: few; d_gene: TRBD2; CDR3nt: TGTGCCAGCGTAACTAGCGGGAGAGTCGATGAGCAGTTCTTC; CDR3aa: CASVTSGRVDEQFF
v_gene: TRBV5-1; j_gene: TRBJ2-1; abundance: NA; d_gene: NA; CDR3nt: TGCGCCAGCAGCTTAGGTTCGAGCGGGACATGGGATGAGCAGTTCTTC; CDR3aa: CASSLGSSGTWDEQFF
v_gene: TRBV7-9; j_gene: TRBJ2-1; abundance: NA; d_gene: NA; CDR3nt: TGTGCCAGCAGCTTAGGTAGAGTCGATGAGCAGTTCTTC; CDR3aa: CASSLGRVDEQFF
v_gene: TRBV29-1; j_gene: TRBJ1-2; abundance: NA; d_gene: NA; CDR3nt: TGCAGCGTTGATTCGGGGGCAGACTATGGCTACACCTTC; CDR3aa: CSVDSGADYGYTF
v_gene: TRBV29-1; j_gene: TRBJ2-1; abundance: NA; d_gene: TRBD1; CDR3nt: TGCAGCAGTGGGGGACAGGGGGTCTCCTACAATGAGCAGTTCTTC; CDR3aa: CSSGGQGVSYNEQFF
v_gene: TRBV5-1; j_gene: TRBJ2-5; abundance: few; d_gene: NA; CDR3nt: TGCGCCAGCAGCCAGGGACCTCAAGAGACCCAGTACTTC; CDR3aa: CASSQGPQETQYF
v_gene: TRBV5-1; j_gene: TRBJ2-3; abundance: few; d_gene: TRBD1; CDR3nt: TGCGCCAGCAGCTGGGGACAGGGATCCGATACGCAGTATTTT; CDR3aa: CASSWGQGSDTQYF
v_gene: TRBV7-7; j_gene: TRBJ2-5; abundance: once; d_gene: NA; CDR3nt: TGTGCCAGCAGCTTAGGACAGTCCGGAGAGACCCAGTACTTC; CDR3aa: CASSLGQSGETQYF
v_gene: TRBV7-9; j_gene: TRBJ2-5; abundance: few; d_gene: NA; CDR3nt: TGTGCCAGCACCGCGACAGGATCGGAGACCCAGTACTTC; CDR3aa: CASTATGSETQYF
v_gene: TRBV30; j_gene: TRBJ2-7; abundance: few; d_gene: NA; CDR3nt: TGTGCCTGGACAAGGGGACGGGCCTACGAGCAGTACTTC; CDR3aa: CAWTRGRAYEQYF
v_gene: TRBV6-1; j_gene: TRBJ2-3; abundance: NA; d_gene: TRBD2; CDR3nt: TGTGCCAGCAGTGAAGATAAAGCGGGAGCTACCACAGATACGCAGTATTTT; CDR3aa: CASSEDKAGATTDTQYF
v_gene: TRBV7-3; j_gene: TRBJ2-6; abundance: few; d_gene: NA; CDR3nt: TGTGCCAGCAGTCTACAGATCTCTGGGGCCAACGTCCTGACTTTC; CDR3aa: CASSLQISGANVLTF
v_gene: TRBV30; j_gene: TRBJ2-7; abundance: NA; d_gene: TRBD2; CDR3nt: TGTGCCTGGAGTGTACGGGGAGAATTAAGCGGGGCGAGCTCCTACGAGCAGTACTTC; CDR3aa: CAWSVRGELSGASSYEQYF
v_gene: TRBV10-3; j_gene: TRBJ2-3; abundance: NA; d_gene: TRBD2; CDR3nt: TGTGCCATCAGTGAGCTGGGGACTAGCGGGATGAGAGGAGATACGCAGTATTTT; CDR3aa: CAISELGTSGMRGDTQYF
v_gene: TRBV7-2; j_gene: TRBJ2-5; abundance: NA; d_gene: NA; CDR3nt: TGTGCCAGCAGCTTTGACCCCCAAGAGACCCAGTACTTC; CDR3aa: CASSFDPQETQYF
v_gene: TRBV7-9; j_gene: TRBJ2-1; abundance: NA; d_gene: NA; CDR3nt: TGTGCCAGCAGCCCCCTCGGCGGACCCGGATACAATGAGCAGTTCTTC; CDR3aa: CASSPLGGPGYNEQFF
v_gene: TRBV5-4; j_gene: TRBJ2-7; abundance: NA; d_gene: TRBD2; CDR3nt: TGTGCCAGCAGCACGGCGACTAGCGGAACCTACGAGCAGTACTTC; CDR3aa: CASSTATSGTYEQYF
v_gene: TRBV2; j_gene: TRBJ1-2; abundance: NA; d_gene: TRBD1; CDR3nt: TGTGCCAGCAGCGCAAGTGGGACAGTAAATGGCTACACCTTC; CDR3aa: CASSASGTVNGYTF
v_gene: TRBV19; j_gene: TRBJ2-1; abundance: NA; d_gene: TRBD2; CDR3nt: TGTGCCAGTAGTATAGGGACTAGCGGGAGAATAGATGAGCAGTTCTTC; CDR3aa: CASSIGTSGRIDEQFF
v_gene: TRBV10-3; j_gene: TRBJ2-1; abundance: few; d_gene: NA; CDR3nt: TGTGCCATCAAAGGGGCCTCCGGCAATGAGCAGTTCTTC; CDR3aa: CAIKGASGNEQFF
v_gene: TRBV29-1; j_gene: TRBJ2-3; abundance: NA; d_gene: TRBD2; CDR3nt: TGCAGCGTTGATAGCGGGGCCCGAGATACGCAGTATTTT; CDR3aa: CSVDSGARDTQYF
v_gene: TRBV29-1; j_gene: TRBJ2-7; abundance: NA; d_gene: NA; CDR3nt: TGCAGCGTTGAAAGCGGTTCTGACGGCTACGAGCAGTACTTC; CDR3aa: CSVESGSDGYEQYF
v_gene: TRBV4-3; j_gene: TRBJ2-5; abundance: few; d_gene: NA; CDR3nt: TGCGCCAGCAGCCAAGGAGTTGAGCGGTCTCAAGAGACCCAGTACTTC; CDR3aa: CASSQGVERSQETQYF
v_gene: TRBV29-1; j_gene: TRBJ2-5; abundance: few; d_gene: NA; CDR3nt: TGCAGCGTTGTGGGGCGTGGAGAGACCCAGTACTTC; CDR3aa: CSVVGRGETQYF
v_gene: TRBV30; j_gene: TRBJ2-7; abundance: NA; d_gene: NA; CDR3nt: TGTGCCTGGACCCCGGACAGTTTGACCTACGAGCAGTACTTC; CDR3aa: CAWTPDSLTYEQYF
v_gene: TRBV9; j_gene: TRBJ2-3; abundance: NA; d_gene: TRBD1; CDR3nt: TGTGCCAGCAGCGCACAGGGGTCCACAGATACGCAGTATTTT; CDR3aa: CASSAQGSTDTQYF